The entry that follows covers one TCR beta chain sequence. The antigen is unknown. One entry per CDR3 protein results from TCRdb running MiXCR on the 5' RACE reads. The profile shows about 390,000 distinct CDR3 sequences, roughly 15% of them singletons. This sample stems from a study of T-cell memory formation after mild COVID-19. Broader study findings: The study found contracting CD4+ clones mainly in CM and EM and contracting CD8+ clones in EMRA.

CDR3 size: 13 residues. Between the trimmed V and J ends, which lost 5 bases and 1 base, there was a span of 8 bases. Germline CDR1 reads SQVTM; CDR2 reads ANQGSEA. Source material: PBMCs or a T cell subset sorted from them (not recorded which). The chain recombines TRBV29-1 with TRBJ2-2; D is ambiguous. This clonotype was sampled from a man between 18 and 29 years old who had mild COVID-19 (a few samples of this study predate the infection). Cell type and time point are not known. The CDR3 here is CSVIPENTGELFF. The CDR3 bases are TGCAGCGTTATTCCGGAGAACACCGGGGAGCTGTTTTTT.